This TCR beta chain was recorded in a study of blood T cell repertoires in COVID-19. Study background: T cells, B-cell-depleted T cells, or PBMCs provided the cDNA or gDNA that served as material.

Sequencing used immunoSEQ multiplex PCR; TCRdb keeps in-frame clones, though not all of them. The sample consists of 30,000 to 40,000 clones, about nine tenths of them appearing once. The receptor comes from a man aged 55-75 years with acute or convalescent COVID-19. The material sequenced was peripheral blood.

The CDR3 coding sequence is TGCTCCCCGGAGAGCGGGACCCCCTCCTACAATGAGCAGTTCTTC. Residues: CSPESGTPSYNEQFF. The genes are TRBV1 and TRBJ2-1; TRBD2 reflects the table's D call only, with no check against the DNA. TRBV1 is a known pseudogene. The CDR3 is 15 residues long.